The 21 T cell receptor beta chains reported below all come from one sample, sequenced in a study of T cells in Graves' hyperthyroidism and ophthalmopathy. Researchers amplified the TCR beta CDR3 regions from RNA transcripts. HTBI primers were the set used in a first-round RT-PCR of the TCR CDR3. MiXCR, applied by TCRdb to the multiplex PCR reads, yields one record per CDR3 protein. In the table there are 400,000 to 550,000 distinct CDR3 sequences, around 15% of which are singletons. What was sequenced was blood. The receptors here all came from a young woman with Graves' hyperthyroidism.

This clonotype was detected only a few times. J is TRBJ2-1 and V is TRBV30; D remains unclear. Germline values: CDR1 GTSNPN, CDR2 SVGIG (reference sequence). Trimming removed 5 bases from V and 8 bases from J, with 4 bases in between. The CDR3 totals 9 residues. The CDR3 region is CAWGYEQFF. CDR3 DNA sequence: TGTGCCTGGGGGTATGAGCAGTTCTTC.

This clonotype occurred many times. This chain links TRBV12-3 or TRBV12-4 with TRBJ1-5, with TRBD1 as a possible D gene (5 bases). V dropped 4 bases and J dropped 7 bases, with 8 bases sitting between them. The length of the CDR3 is 12 residues. This CDR3 reads CASSWRGQPQHF. CDR3 DNA sequence: TGTGCCAGCAGTTGGAGGGGACAGCCCCAGCATTTT.

Ten or more counts support this clonotype. CDR3 bases: TGCGCCAGCAGCTTTAGTGGCAGCGATAATTCACCCCTCCACTTT. It codes for CASSFSGSDNSPLHF. J is TRBJ1-6 and V is TRBV5-1, with D unclear. Germline CDR1 SGHRS, CDR2 YFSETQ. The CDR3 sequence is 15 residues long. Trimming took 2 bases from V and 5 from J, leaving 11 bases between them.

V usage is TRBV27 and J usage is TRBJ2-1, with TRBD1 matching over 9 bases. Trimming took 0 bases from V and 7 from J; bases not matched to a gene: 16. This CDR3 region has 19 residues. The germline V gene has CDR1 MNHEY and CDR2 SMNVEV (reference sequence). CDR3 sequence (DNA): TGTGCCAGCAGTTTATCGGGACAGGGAACACCTCCTCGTGAAAATGAGCAGTTCTTC. This translates into CASSLSGQGTPPRENEQFF.

A word on this clonotype: An end of the junction does not agree with germline; a read error may underlie this. The rearrangement uses TRBV10-3 and TRBJ1-6; D is unresolved. The CDR3 spans 15 residues. From germline, CDR1 is ENHRY and CDR2 SYGVKD. The DNA of the CDR3 is TGTGCCATCAGTGAGTCGCTAGCGGGAGGGCTCGAGCAGTACTTT. Translated: CAISESLAGGLEQYF.

The sample holds many counts of this clonotype. The chain joins TRBV12-3 or TRBV12-4 to TRBJ1-4; D gene unclear. V was shortened by 5 bases and J by 1 base, with 8 bases between the two germline ends. The CDR3 is made up of 14 amino acids. CDR3 sequence: CASSLRGTNEKLFF. The CDR3 DNA reads as TGTGCCAGCAGTCTCCGCGGAACTAATGAAAAACTGTTTTTT.

This clonotype has ten or more counts. The V and J genes are TRBV6-1 and TRBJ2-7, with D perhaps matching TRBD1 (5 bases). The CDR3 has 13 residues. Deletions cut 8 bases from V and 0 bases from J, with 11 bases between. CDR1 MNHNS and CDR2 SASEGT come from the germline V gene. CDR3 DNA sequence: TGTGCCAGCTCCGCAGGGCACTCCTACGAGCAGTACGTC. Protein product: CASSAGHSYEQYV.

This clonotype was counted many times. The V call is TRBV2, the J call TRBJ2-4; D possibly corresponds to TRBD2 (6 bases). The CDR3 is 15 residues long. V was trimmed by 1 base and J by 0 bases, leaving 7 bases between them. Germline assignment: CDR1 SNHLY and CDR2 FYNNEI. CDR3 sequence: CASSEEGLAKNIQYF. In nucleotides, the CDR3 is TGTGCCAGCAGTGAAGAGGGACTAGCCAAAAACATTCAGTACTTC. Filled out from reference TRBV2 and TRBJ2-4, the complete variable domain reads EPEVTQTPSHQVTQMGQEVILRCVPISNHLYFYWYRQILGQKVEFLVSFYNNEISEKSEIFDDQFSVERPDGSNFTLKIRSTKLEDSAMYFCASSEEGLAKNIQYFGAGTRLSVL.

This clonotype was seen at least ten times. This chain connects TRBV20-1 to TRBJ2-3, with 7 bases fitting TRBD2. This CDR3 region has 14 residues. CDR1 DFQATT and CDR2 SNEGSKA come from the germline V gene (reference sequence). Germline trimming cut 1 base from V and 4 bases from J; bases unmatched to any gene: 5. The CDR3 protein is CSARVGAGPDTQYF. The CDR3 DNA reads as TGCAGTGCTAGAGTTGGAGCGGGGCCAGATACGCAGTATTTT.

J is TRBJ2-7 and V is TRBV6-1, with D perhaps TRBD2 (5 bases). The V end lost 4 bases, the J end lost 0 bases, and 10 bases lay between the germline ends. The germline CDR1 and CDR2 sequences are MNHNS and SASEGT. The CDR3 loop spans 14 amino acids. The CDR3 reads CASSVTSGSYEQYV. The CDR3 bases are TGTGCCAGCAGTGTAACTAGTGGCTCCTACGAGCAGTACGTC.

CDR3: CASSPLGTVQETQYF. CDR3 sequence (DNA): TGTGCCAGCTCACCCCTGGGGACAGTACAAGAGACCCAGTACTTC. The chain combines TRBV18 with TRBJ2-5, with 7 nucleotides matching TRBD1. J lost 2 bases, V lost 3 bases, and 6 bases had no gene match. Germline loops: CDR1 KGHSH, CDR2 LQKENI. The CDR3 sequence is 15 residues long.

Many counts were recorded for this clonotype. The chain's CDR3 is CASSYRVPDTQYF. The CDR3 DNA is TGTGCCAGCAGTTACAGAGTTCCAGATACGCAGTATTTT. V is TRBV6-5 and J is TRBJ2-3; D is undetermined. The ends were cut back, 2 bases at V and 4 bases at J, with 7 bases in the middle. Germline loops: CDR1 MNHEY, CDR2 SVGAGI. There are 13 residues in the CDR3.

This clonotype was recorded a few times. This chain uses TRBV5-8 with TRBJ2-5; 7 nucleotides line up with TRBD2. This CDR3 contains 16 residues. Germline V lookup: CDR1 SGHTS, CDR2 YDEGEE. The V gene end was trimmed by 3 bases and the J gene end by 2 bases; junction bases not matched to a gene: 10. CDR3: CASSSWAREGQETQYF. The CDR3 bases are TGTGCCAGCAGCTCCTGGGCCAGGGAGGGTCAAGAGACCCAGTACTTC.

The genes are TRBV20-1 and TRBJ2-7; 10 bases map to TRBD2. The closer fit of TRBJ2-1 to the DNA end suggests the J call may be wrong. The CDR3 is 18 amino acids. The V gene's germline CDR1 is DFQATT and CDR2 SNEGSKA (reference sequence). DNA for the CDR3: TGCAGTGCTACCCTAGGGGGACTAGCGTTACTTCTCTCCTACGAGCAGTTCTTC. This translates into CSATLGGLALLLSYEQFF.

This clonotype was counted at least ten times. V gene TRBV3-1 combines with J gene TRBJ2-1; TRBD2 aligns across 13 bases. V shed 5 bases and J 10 bases; nucleotides not matched to a gene: 17. This CDR3 is built from 18 residues. Germline V gene lookup returns CDR1 LGHDT and CDR2 YNNKEL (reference sequence). CDR3 bases: TGTGCCAGCAGCAAAGTATCTGGGGGACTAGCGGGATTATGGGAGCAGTTCTTC. Residues: CASSKVSGGLAGLWEQFF.

The rearrangement uses TRBV12-3 or TRBV12-4 and TRBJ1-1; D gene uncertain. Trimming took 10 bases from V and 6 from J, leaving 15 bases between them. This CDR3 region has 12 residues. The CDR3 protein is CAITVLEAEAFF. In DNA, the CDR3 is TGTGCCATCACAGTTTTGGAGGCTGAAGCTTTCTTT.

With respect to this clonotype: A read error may explain this, as a much larger clone is one base away. The chain recombines TRBV19 with TRBJ1-4; D gene ambiguous. This CDR3 contains 15 residues. Per the germline V gene, CDR1 is LNHDA and CDR2 is SQIVND (reference sequence). V was cut by 11 bases and J by 6 bases, with 22 bases left in between. In DNA form, the CDR3 reads TGTGCCGGTTCCGGTTATTGGGTACGAGATGAAAAACTGTTTTTT. This codes for CAGSGYWVRDEKLFF.

This clonotype came up many times. The CDR3: CASNRGPTYEQYV. CDR3 sequence (DNA): TGTGCCAGCAACAGGGGGCCGACCTACGAGCAGTACGTC. This chain connects TRBV6-1 to TRBJ2-7, with 9 bases aligning to TRBD1. The CDR3 sequence is 13 residues long. From germline, CDR1 is MNHNS and CDR2 SASEGT. V lost 7 bases, J lost 2 bases, and 3 bases stayed unmatched.

This clonotype was observed many times. V gene TRBV6-1 combines with J gene TRBJ2-2; TRBD2 agrees at 10 bases. The V and J ends lost 6 bases and 5 bases, in that order; junction bases with no gene match: 9. The germline gives CDR1 MNHNS, CDR2 SASEGT. CDR3 length: 16 amino acids. CDR3: CASRIAAGGPTGELFF. CDR3 in DNA: TGTGCCAGCAGGATCGCAGCGGGAGGGCCAACCGGGGAGCTGTTTTTT.

This clonotype was observed a handful of times. A much bigger clone sits one base away, suggesting this may be a read error. V and J are TRBV18 and TRBJ2-5; D ambiguous. The CDR3 runs 13 residues. CDR1 KGHSH and CDR2 LQKENI come from the germline V gene. CDR3 sequence: CASPPPSKETQYF. The CDR3 coding sequence is TGTGCCAGCCCACCACCCTCCAAAGAGACCCAGTACTTC. Filled out from reference TRBV18 and TRBJ2-5, the complete variable domain reads NAGVMQNPRHLVRRRGQEARLRCSPMKGHSHVYWYRQLPEEGLKFMVYLQKENIIDESGMPKERFSAEFPKEGPSILRIQQVVRGDSAAYFCASPPPSKETQYFGPGTRLLVL.

This clonotype was counted a few times. This CDR3 reads CAIPDRGLNGYTF. The CDR3, as DNA: TGTGCCATACCCGACAGGGGGCTGAATGGCTACACCTTC. The chain has TRBV10-3 and TRBJ1-2; 10 positions agree with TRBD1. The CDR3 sequence is 13 residues long. The ends lost 9 bases at V and 6 bases at J; junction bases unmatched: 7. CDR1 is ENHRY, CDR2 SYGVKD, per germline.